This is a list of T cell receptor beta chains from one sample in a study of a mutant IDH1 vaccine in newly diagnosed glioma. Measured with immunoSEQ multiplex PCR; TCRdb has only the in-frame clones, and not every one. This sample has tens of thousands of clones, with about 80% found just once. The sample was PBMCs, taken from a glioma patient treated with radiotherapy, temozolomide or both. The origin of the receptors is a woman between 50 and 59 years old with glioma. Both conserved end residues are part of each CDR3. Fields, in order: CDR3 protein, CDR3 DNA, CDR3 length, D gene, J gene, clone size, V gene. The D gene is left open where the match is weak. Only part of the rows carry a size: once, few, many, or a class if the clone is expanded.

CDR3: CASSPLTGRSNEKLFF
DNA: TGTGCCAGCAGCCCTCTTACCGGCAGAAGTAATGAAAAACTGTTTTTT
length: 16
D: -
J: TRBJ1-4
size: -
V: TRBV7-9

CDR3: CASSVDRNYGYTF
DNA: TGTGCCAGCAGCGTGGACAGAAACTATGGCTACACCTTC
length: 13
D: -
J: TRBJ1-2
size: -
V: TRBV9

CDR3: CASSSGRQGDGYTF
DNA: TGTGCCAGCAGCTCCGGGCGTCAGGGGGATGGCTACACCTTC
length: 14
D: TRBD1
J: TRBJ1-2
size: -
V: TRBV5-4

CDR3: CASSLGSREGGNGYTF
DNA: TGCGCCAGCAGCTTGGGGTCCAGGGAGGGTGGAAATGGCTACACCTTC
length: 16
D: -
J: TRBJ1-2
size: few
V: TRBV5-1

CDR3: CASGFGGMPQHF
DNA: TGTGCCAGCGGGTTCGGGGGAATGCCCCAGCATTTT
length: 12
D: -
J: TRBJ1-5
size: -
V: TRBV28

CDR3: CASSYPRGQGNQPQHF
DNA: TGTGCCAGCAGTTACCCAAGGGGGCAGGGGAATCAGCCCCAGCATTTT
length: 16
D: TRBD1
J: TRBJ1-5
size: -
V: TRBV28

CDR3: CASSLTPGKNTEAFF
DNA: TGTGCCAGCAGCTTAACTCCGGGGAAAAACACTGAAGCTTTCTTT
length: 15
D: -
J: TRBJ1-1
size: -
V: TRBV7-3

CDR3: CASSDTGGYSYEQYF
DNA: TGTGCCAGCAGCGATACAGGGGGCTACTCCTACGAGCAGTACTTC
length: 15
D: TRBD1
J: TRBJ2-7
size: -
V: TRBV5-6

CDR3: CASRTGGVSDTQYF
DNA: TGTGCCAGCAGAACAGGGGGAGTATCGGATACGCAGTATTTT
length: 14
D: TRBD1
J: TRBJ2-3
size: -
V: TRBV6-5

CDR3: CASSSGQFNTEAFF
DNA: TGTGCCAGCAGCTCGGGACAATTTAACACTGAAGCTTTCTTT
length: 14
D: -
J: TRBJ1-1
size: -
V: TRBV5-4

CDR3: CASSQDQGDRELFF
DNA: TGCGCCAGCAGCCAAGATCAAGGAGACCGAGAACTGTTTTTT
length: 14
D: -
J: TRBJ1-4
size: -
V: TRBV4-1

CDR3: CASSERPQGYTGELFF
DNA: TGTGCCAGCAGTGAGCGACCGCAGGGATACACCGGGGAGCTGTTTTTT
length: 16
D: -
J: TRBJ2-2
size: -
V: TRBV6-1

CDR3: CASSVRDRENGEQYF
DNA: TGTGCCAGCAGCGTACGGGACAGGGAAAACGGCGAGCAGTACTTC
length: 15
D: TRBD1
J: TRBJ2-7
size: once
V: TRBV9

CDR3: CASSLSRNTEAFF
DNA: TGTGCCAGCAGCTTAAGTAGGAACACTGAAGCTTTCTTT
length: 13
D: -
J: TRBJ1-1
size: once
V: TRBV7-3

CDR3: CASSLVSPRGVYGYTF
DNA: TGTGCCAGCAGCTTGGTTTCCCCGAGGGGTGTCTATGGCTACACCTTC
length: 16
D: -
J: TRBJ1-2
size: once
V: TRBV5-5

CDR3: CASSVVRDPRVYGYTF
DNA: TGTGCCAGCAGCGTAGTACGGGACCCCCGGGTCTACGGCTACACCTTC
length: 16
D: -
J: TRBJ1-2
size: -
V: TRBV9

CDR3: CASSLKGLTNTGELFF
DNA: TGTGCCAGCAGCTTGAAAGGACTCACCAACACCGGGGAGCTGTTTTTT
length: 16
D: -
J: TRBJ2-2
size: -
V: TRBV5-6

CDR3: CASSAFGDEQYF
DNA: TGTGCCAGCAGTGCCTTCGGGGACGAGCAGTACTTC
length: 12
D: -
J: TRBJ2-7
size: -
V: TRBV6-6

CDR3: CSVEGGGVAFF
DNA: TGCAGCGTTGAGGGAGGTGGGGTAGCTTTCTTT
length: 11
D: -
J: TRBJ1-1
size: few
V: TRBV29-1

CDR3: CASSPSTDPLIRTYF
DNA: TGTGCCAGCAGTCCCTCGACTGACCCCTTGATCCGTACCTACTTC
length: 15
D: -
J: TRBJ2-7
size: -
V: TRBV6-5

CDR3: CASSVGDRDSGNTIYF
DNA: TGTGCCAGCAGCGTAGGGGACAGGGACTCTGGAAACACCATATATTTT
length: 16
D: TRBD1
J: TRBJ1-3
size: -
V: TRBV9

CDR3: CASSHRGGATNEKLFF
DNA: TGCGCCAGCAGCCACCGGGGGGGCGCAACTAATGAAAAACTGTTTTTT
length: 16
D: -
J: TRBJ1-4
size: -
V: TRBV10-2

CDR3: CASSPTGANVLTF
DNA: TGTGCCAGTAGTCCAACCGGGGCCAACGTCCTGACTTTC
length: 13
D: -
J: TRBJ2-6
size: -
V: TRBV19

CDR3: CASSIRWSGDSADTQYF
DNA: TGTGCCAGTAGTATTCGTTGGTCGGGGGATAGTGCAGATACGCAGTATTTT
length: 17
D: -
J: TRBJ2-3
size: -
V: TRBV19

CDR3: CASSPATGGGTGELFF
DNA: TGCGCCAGCAGCCCGGCGACAGGGGGTGGCACCGGGGAGCTGTTTTTT
length: 16
D: TRBD1
J: TRBJ2-2
size: -
V: TRBV5-1

CDR3: CASSRGQGANQPQHF
DNA: TGTGCCAGCAGCAGGGGACAGGGGGCAAATCAGCCCCAGCATTTT
length: 15
D: TRBD1
J: TRBJ1-5
size: -
V: TRBV7-2

CDR3: CASTGGSTEAFF
DNA: TGTGCCAGCACAGGAGGATCCACTGAAGCTTTCTTT
length: 12
D: -
J: TRBJ1-1
size: -
V: TRBV6-1